This T cell receptor (beta chain) was identified during a study of shared clonotypes between healthy human individuals. The CDR3 loop spans 16 amino acids. V trimming: 10 bases; J trimming: 6 bases; junction bases outside the gene matches: 19. Germline assignment: CDR1 SGHRS and CDR2 YFSETQ. Sequencing used immunoSEQ multiplex PCR; TCRdb keeps in-frame clones, though not all of them. The sample records 780,000 or so clones, around 70% being singletons. The sequenced sample consisted of memory CD4+ T cells sorted from blood. Subset here: CD45RA-negative fraction. V gene TRBV5-1 combines with J gene TRBJ2-1; 7 bases align to TRBD2. The receptor comes from a woman aged 25-40 years in good health. CDR3 nucleotides: TGCGCCTCCGGCGCGGGAGCCCACCGATGGGGCAATGAGCAGTTCTTC. This translates into CASGAGAHRWGNEQFF.